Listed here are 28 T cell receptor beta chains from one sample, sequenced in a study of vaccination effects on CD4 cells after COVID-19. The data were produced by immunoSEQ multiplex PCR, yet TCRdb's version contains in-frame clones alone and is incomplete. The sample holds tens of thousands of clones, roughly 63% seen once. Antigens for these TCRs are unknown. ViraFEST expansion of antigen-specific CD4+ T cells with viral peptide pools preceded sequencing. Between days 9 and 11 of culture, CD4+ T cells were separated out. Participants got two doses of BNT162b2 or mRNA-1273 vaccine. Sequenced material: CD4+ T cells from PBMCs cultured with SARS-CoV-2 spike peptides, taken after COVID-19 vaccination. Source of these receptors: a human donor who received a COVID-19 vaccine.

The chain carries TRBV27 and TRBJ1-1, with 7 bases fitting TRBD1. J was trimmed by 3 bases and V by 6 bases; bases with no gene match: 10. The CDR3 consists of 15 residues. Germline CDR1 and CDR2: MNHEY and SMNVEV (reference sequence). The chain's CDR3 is CASRGQGGRDTEAFF. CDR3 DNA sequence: TGTGCCAGCAGAGGCCAAGGGGGCCGGGACACTGAAGCTTTCTTT.

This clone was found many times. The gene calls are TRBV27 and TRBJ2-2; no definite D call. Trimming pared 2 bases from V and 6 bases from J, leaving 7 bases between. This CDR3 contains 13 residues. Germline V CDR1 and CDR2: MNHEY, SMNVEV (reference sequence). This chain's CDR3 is CASSLKGPGELFF. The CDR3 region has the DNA TGTGCCAGCAGTTTAAAGGGTCCCGGGGAGCTGTTTTTT.

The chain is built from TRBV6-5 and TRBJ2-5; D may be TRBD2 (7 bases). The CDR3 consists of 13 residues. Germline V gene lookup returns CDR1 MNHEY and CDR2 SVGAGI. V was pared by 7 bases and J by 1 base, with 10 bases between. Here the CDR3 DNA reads TGTGCCAGCATTGCGGGGGCCCAAGAGACCCAGTACTTC. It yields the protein CASIAGAQETQYF.

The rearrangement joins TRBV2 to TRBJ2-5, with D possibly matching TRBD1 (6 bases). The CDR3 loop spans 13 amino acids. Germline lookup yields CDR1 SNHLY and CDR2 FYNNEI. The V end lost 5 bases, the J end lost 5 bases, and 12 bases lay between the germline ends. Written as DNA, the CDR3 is TGTGCCAGCAGTAGGGACAACGGGGAGACCCAGTACTTC. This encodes CASSRDNGETQYF.

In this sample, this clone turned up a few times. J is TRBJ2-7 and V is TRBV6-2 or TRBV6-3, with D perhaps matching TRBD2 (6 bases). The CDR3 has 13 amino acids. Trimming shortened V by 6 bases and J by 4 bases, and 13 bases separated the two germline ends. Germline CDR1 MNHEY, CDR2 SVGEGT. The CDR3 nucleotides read TGTGCCAGCAGCCTTAGCGGTGCTTACGAGCAGTACTTC. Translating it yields CASSLSGAYEQYF.

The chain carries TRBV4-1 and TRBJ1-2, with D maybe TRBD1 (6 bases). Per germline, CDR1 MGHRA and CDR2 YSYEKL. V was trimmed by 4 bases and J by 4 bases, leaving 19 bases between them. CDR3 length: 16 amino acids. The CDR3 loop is CASSPQRGRDIYGYTF. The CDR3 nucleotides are TGCGCCAGCAGCCCCCAAAGGGGCAGGGACATCTATGGCTACACCTTC.

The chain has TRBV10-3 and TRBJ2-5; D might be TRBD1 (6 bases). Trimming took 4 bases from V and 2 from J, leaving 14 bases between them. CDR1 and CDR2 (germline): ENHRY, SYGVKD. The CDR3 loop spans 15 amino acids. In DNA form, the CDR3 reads TGTGCCATCAGTGGACTTGGTAGGGGGCAAGAGACCCAGTACTTC. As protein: CAISGLGRGQETQYF.

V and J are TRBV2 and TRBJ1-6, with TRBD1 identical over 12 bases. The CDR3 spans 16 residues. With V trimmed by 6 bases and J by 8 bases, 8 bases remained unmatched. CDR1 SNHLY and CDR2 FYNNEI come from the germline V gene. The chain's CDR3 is CASSRSGQGAYSPLHF. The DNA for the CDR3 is TGTGCCAGCAGCCGTTCGGGACAGGGGGCTTATTCACCCCTCCACTTT.

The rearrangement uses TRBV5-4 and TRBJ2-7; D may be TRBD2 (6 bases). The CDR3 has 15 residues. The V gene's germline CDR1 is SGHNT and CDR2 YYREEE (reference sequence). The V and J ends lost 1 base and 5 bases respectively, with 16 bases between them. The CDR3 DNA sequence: TGTGCCAGCAGCTTGCAGCTAGGGGAGGTTAACGAGCAGTACTTC. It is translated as CASSLQLGEVNEQYF.

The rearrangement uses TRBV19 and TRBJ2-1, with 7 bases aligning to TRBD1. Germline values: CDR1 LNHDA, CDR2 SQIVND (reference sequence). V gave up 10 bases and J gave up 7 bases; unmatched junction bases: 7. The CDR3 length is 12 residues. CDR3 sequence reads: CATADRINEQFF. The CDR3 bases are TGTGCCACTGCGGACAGGATAAATGAGCAGTTCTTC.

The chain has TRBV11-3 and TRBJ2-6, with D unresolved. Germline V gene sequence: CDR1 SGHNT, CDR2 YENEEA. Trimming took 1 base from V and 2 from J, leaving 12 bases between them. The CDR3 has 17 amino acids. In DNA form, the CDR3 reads TGTGCCAGCAGCTTAGGTGGGCCACGCCCTGGGGCCAACGTCCTGACTTTC. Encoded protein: CASSLGGPRPGANVLTF. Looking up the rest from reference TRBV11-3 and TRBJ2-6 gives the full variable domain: EAGVVQSPRYKIIEKKQPVAFWCNPISGHNTLYWYLQNLGQGPELLIRYENEEAVDDSQLPKDRFSAERLKGVDSTLKIQPAELGDSAVYLCASSLGGPRPGANVLTFGAGSRLTVL.

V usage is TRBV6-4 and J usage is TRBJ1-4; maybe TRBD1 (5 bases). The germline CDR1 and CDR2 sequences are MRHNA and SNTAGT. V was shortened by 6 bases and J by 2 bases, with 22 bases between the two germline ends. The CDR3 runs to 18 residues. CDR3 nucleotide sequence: TGTGCCAGCAGCCAGGGTCGTTATCAAAGAATGACTAATGAAAAACTGTTTTTT. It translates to CASSQGRYQRMTNEKLFF.

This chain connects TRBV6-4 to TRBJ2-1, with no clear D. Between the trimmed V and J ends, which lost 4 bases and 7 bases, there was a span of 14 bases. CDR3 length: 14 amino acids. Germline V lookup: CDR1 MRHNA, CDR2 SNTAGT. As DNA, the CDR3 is TGTGCCAGCAGTGTCGACACCGGGTCTAATGAGCAGTTCTTC. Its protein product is CASSVDTGSNEQFF.

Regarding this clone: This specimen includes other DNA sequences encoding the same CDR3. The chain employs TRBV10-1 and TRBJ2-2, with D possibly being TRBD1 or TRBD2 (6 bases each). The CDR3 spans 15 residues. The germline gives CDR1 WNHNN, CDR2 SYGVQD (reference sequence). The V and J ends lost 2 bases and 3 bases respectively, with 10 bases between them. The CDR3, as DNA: TGCGCCAGCAGTGAGAGGAGGGGGGACACCGGGGAGCTGTTTTTT. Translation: CASSERRGDTGELFF.

CDR3 sequence reads: CASSLAAGGTDTQYF. The CDR3 nucleotides are TGCGCCAGCAGCTTGGCAGCGGGGGGCACAGATACGCAGTATTTT. The chain recombines TRBV5-1 with TRBJ2-3, with 8 nucleotides matching TRBD2. The CDR3 consists of 15 residues. V dropped 0 bases and J dropped 1; count of bases not matched to a gene: 1. In germline, CDR1 is SGHRS, CDR2 YFSETQ.

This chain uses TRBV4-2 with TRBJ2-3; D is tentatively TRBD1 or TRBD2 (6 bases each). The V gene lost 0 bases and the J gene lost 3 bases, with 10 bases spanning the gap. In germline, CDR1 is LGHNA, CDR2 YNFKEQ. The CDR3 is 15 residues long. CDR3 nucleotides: TGTGCCAGCAGCCAAGATGGAGGGGGAACAGATACGCAGTATTTT. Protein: CASSQDGGGTDTQYF.

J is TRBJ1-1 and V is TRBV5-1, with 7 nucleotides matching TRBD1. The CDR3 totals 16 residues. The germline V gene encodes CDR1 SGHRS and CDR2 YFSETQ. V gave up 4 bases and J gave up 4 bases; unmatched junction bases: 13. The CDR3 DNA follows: TGCGCCAGCAGCCCCGGGACAGCCCTAGGGACCACTGAAGCTTTCTTT. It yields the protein CASSPGTALGTTEAFF.

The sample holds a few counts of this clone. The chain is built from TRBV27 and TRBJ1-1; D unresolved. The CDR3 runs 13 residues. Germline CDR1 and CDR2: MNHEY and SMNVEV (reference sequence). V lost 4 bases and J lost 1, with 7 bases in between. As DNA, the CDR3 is TGTGCCAGCAGTTATGCAGCGAACACTGAAGCTTTCTTT. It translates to CASSYAANTEAFF.

Here the CDR3 DNA reads TGTGCCAGCAGAACGGGACAAAGCACAGATACGCAGTATTTT. It encodes CASRTGQSTDTQYF. The J gene is TRBJ2-3, the V gene TRBV6-5, with D tentatively TRBD1 (6 bases). This CDR3 is built from 14 residues. V was clipped by 6 bases and J by 0 bases, with 10 bases between them. The germline CDR1 and CDR2 sequences are MNHEY and SVGAGI.

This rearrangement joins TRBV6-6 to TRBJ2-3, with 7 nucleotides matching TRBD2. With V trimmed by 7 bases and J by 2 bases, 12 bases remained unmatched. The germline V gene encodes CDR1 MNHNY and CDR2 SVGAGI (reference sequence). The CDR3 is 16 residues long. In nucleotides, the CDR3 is TGTGCCAGCACAAACCTCGGCGGGAGCTTCACAGATACGCAGTATTTT. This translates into CASTNLGGSFTDTQYF.

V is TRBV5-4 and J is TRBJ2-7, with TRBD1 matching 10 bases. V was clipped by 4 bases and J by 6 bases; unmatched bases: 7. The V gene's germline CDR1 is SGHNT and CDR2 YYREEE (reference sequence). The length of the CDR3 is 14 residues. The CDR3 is CASSITGTGAEQYF. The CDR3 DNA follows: TGTGCCAGCAGCATCACCGGGACAGGGGCCGAGCAGTACTTC.

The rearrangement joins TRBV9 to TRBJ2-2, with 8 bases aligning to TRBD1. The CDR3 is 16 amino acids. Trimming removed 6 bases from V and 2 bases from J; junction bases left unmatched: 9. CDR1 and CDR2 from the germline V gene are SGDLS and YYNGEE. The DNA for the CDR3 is TGTGCCAGCACCTTCAGGGACAGGTCTAACACCGGGGAGCTGTTTTTT. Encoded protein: CASTFRDRSNTGELFF.

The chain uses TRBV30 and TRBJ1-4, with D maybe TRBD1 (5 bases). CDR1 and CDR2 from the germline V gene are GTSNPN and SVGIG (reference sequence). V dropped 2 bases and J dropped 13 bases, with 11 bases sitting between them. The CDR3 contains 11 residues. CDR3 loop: CAWSKLGGLFF. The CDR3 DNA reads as TGTGCCTGGAGTAAACTTGGGGGACTGTTTTTT.

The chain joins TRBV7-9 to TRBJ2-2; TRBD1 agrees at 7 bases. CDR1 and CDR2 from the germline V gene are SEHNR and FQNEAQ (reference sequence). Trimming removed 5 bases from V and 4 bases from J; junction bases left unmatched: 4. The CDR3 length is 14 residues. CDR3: CASSLDRATGELFF. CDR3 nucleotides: TGTGCCAGCAGCCTCGACAGGGCCACCGGGGAGCTGTTTTTT.

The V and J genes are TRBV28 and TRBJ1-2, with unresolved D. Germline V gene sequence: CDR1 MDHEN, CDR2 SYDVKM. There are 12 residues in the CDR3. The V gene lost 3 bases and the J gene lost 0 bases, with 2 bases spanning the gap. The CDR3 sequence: CASSFTNYGYTF. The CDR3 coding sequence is TGTGCCAGCAGTTTTACTAACTATGGCTACACCTTC.

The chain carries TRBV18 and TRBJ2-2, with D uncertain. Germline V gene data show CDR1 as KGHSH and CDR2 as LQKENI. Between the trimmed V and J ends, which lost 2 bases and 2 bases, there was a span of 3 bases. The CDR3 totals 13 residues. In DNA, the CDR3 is TGTGCCAGCTCACCAGAAAACACCGGGGAGCTGTTTTTT. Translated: CASSPENTGELFF. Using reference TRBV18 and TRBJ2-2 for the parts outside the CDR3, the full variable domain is NAGVMQNPRHLVRRRGQEARLRCSPMKGHSHVYWYRQLPEEGLKFMVYLQKENIIDESGMPKERFSAEFPKEGPSILRIQQVVRGDSAAYFCASSPENTGELFFGEGSRLTVL.

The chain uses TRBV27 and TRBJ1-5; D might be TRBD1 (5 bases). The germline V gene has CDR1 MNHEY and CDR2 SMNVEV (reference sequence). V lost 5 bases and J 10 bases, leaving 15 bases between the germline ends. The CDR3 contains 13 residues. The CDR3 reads CASSLTREHPQHF. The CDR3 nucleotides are TGTGCCAGCAGTCTCACCAGGGAACATCCCCAGCATTTT.

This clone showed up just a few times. CDR3 in amino acids: CASSGSEYEQYF. CDR3 in DNA: TGTGCCAGCAGTGGTAGCGAGTACGAGCAGTACTTC. The chain carries TRBV25-1 and TRBJ2-7, with D perhaps TRBD2 (5 bases). Trimming shortened V by 4 bases and J by 4 bases, and 8 bases separated the two germline ends. Germline lookup yields CDR1 MGHDK and CDR2 SYGVNS. The CDR3 has 12 residues.